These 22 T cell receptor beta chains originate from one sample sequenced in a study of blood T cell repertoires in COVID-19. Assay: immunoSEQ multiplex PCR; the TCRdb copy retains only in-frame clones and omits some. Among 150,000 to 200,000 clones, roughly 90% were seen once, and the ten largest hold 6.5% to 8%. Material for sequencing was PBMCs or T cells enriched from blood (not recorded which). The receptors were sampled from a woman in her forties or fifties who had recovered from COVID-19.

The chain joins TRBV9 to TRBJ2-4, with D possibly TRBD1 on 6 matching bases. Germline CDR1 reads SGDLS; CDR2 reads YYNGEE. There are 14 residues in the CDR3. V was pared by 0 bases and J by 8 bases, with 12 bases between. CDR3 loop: CASSVAGKGDIQYF. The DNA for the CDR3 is TGTGCCAGCAGCGTAGCCGGGAAGGGGGACATTCAGTACTTC. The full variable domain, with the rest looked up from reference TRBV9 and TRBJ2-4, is DSGVTQTPKHLITATGQRVTLRCSPRSGDLSVYWYQQSLDQGLQFLIQYYNGEERAKGNILERFSAQQFPDLHSELNLSSLELGDSALYFCASSVAGKGDIQYFGAGTRLSVL.

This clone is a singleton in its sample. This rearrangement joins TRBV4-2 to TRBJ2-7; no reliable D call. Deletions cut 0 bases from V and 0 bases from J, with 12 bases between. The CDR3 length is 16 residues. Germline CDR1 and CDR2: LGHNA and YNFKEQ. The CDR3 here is CASSQDQAVASYEQYF. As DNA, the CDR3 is TGTGCCAGCAGCCAAGATCAAGCAGTAGCCTCCTACGAGCAGTACTTC.

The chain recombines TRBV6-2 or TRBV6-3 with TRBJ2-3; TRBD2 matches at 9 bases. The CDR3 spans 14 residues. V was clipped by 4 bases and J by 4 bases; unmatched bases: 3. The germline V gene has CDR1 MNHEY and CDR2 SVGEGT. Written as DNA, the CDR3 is TGTGCCAGCAGTTTTCGGACTAGCGCAGATACGCAGTATTTT. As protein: CASSFRTSADTQYF.

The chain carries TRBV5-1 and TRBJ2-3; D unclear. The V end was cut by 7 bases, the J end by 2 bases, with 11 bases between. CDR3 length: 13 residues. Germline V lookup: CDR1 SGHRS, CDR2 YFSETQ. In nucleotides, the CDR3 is TGCGCCAGCGATAGAGGAAACACAGATACGCAGTATTTT. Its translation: CASDRGNTDTQYF. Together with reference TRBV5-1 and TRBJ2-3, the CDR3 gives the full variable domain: KAGVTQTPRYLIKTRGQQVTLSCSPISGHRSVSWYQQTPGQGLQFLFEYFSETQRNKGNFPGRFSGRQFSNSRSEMNVSTLELGDSALYLCASDRGNTDTQYFGPGTRLTVL.

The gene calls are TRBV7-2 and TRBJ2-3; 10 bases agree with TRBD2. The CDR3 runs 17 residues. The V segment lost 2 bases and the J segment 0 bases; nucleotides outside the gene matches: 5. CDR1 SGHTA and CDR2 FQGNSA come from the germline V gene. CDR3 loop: CASSLLLAGASTDTQYF. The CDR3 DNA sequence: TGTGCCAGCAGCTTACTTCTAGCGGGGGCCAGCACAGATACGCAGTATTTT.

This CDR3 is CASSTGTSRNEQFF. Written as DNA, the CDR3 is TGTGCCAGTAGCACCGGGACTAGCCGCAATGAGCAGTTCTTC. The chain links TRBV19 to TRBJ2-1; 9 bases align to TRBD2. The germline gives CDR1 LNHDA, CDR2 SQIVND (reference sequence). The CDR3 has 14 amino acids. With 6 bases clipped from V and 6 bases from J, the junction kept 6 bases outside the gene matches. The full variable domain, rest sourced from reference TRBV19 and TRBJ2-1, is DGGITQSPKYLFRKEGQNVTLSCEQNLNHDAMYWYRQDPGQGLRLIYYSQIVNDFQKGDIAEGYSVSREKKESFPLTVTSAQKNPTAFYLCASSTGTSRNEQFFGPGTRLTVL.

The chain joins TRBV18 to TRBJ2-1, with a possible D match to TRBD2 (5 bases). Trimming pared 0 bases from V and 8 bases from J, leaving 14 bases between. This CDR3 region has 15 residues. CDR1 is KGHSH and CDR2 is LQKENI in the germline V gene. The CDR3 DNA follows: TGTGCCAGCTCACCACCGGTGAGGGTTAGGGATGAGCAGTTCTTC. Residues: CASSPPVRVRDEQFF.

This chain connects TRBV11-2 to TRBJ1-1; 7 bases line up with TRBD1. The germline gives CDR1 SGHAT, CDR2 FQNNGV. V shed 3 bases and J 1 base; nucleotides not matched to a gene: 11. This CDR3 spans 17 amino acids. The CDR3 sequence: CASSFSGLTGTNTEAFF. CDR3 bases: TGTGCCAGCAGCTTTAGTGGGTTGACAGGGACGAACACTGAAGCTTTCTTT. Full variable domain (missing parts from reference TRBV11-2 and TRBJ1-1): EAGVAQSPRYKIIEKRQSVAFWCNPISGHATLYWYQQILGQGPKLLIQFQNNGVVDDSQLPKDRFSAERLKGVDSTLKIQPAKLEDSAVYLCASSFSGLTGTNTEAFFGQGTRLTVV.

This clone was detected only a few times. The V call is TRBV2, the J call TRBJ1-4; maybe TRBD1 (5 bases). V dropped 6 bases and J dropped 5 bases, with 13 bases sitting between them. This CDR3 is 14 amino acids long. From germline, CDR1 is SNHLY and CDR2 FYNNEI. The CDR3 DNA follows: TGTGCCAGCAGCCCAGGGCCTTTAAATGAAAAACTGTTTTTT. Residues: CASSPGPLNEKLFF.

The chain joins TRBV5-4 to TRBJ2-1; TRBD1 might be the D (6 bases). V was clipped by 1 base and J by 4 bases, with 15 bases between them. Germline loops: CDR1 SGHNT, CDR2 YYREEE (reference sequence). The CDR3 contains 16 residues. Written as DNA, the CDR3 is TGTGCCAGCAGCTTGAGGAGACAGGCCGGTTACAATGAGCAGTTCTTC. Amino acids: CASSLRRQAGYNEQFF. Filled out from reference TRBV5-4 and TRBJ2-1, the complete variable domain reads ETGVTQSPTHLIKTRGQQVTLRCSSQSGHNTVSWYQQALGQGPQFIFQYYREEENGRGNFPPRFSGLQFPNYSSELNVNALELDDSALYLCASSLRRQAGYNEQFFGPGTRLTVL.

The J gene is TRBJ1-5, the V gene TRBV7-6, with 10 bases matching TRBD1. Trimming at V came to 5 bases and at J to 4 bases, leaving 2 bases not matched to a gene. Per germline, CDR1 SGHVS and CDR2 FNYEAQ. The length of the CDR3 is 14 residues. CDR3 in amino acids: CASSQGQGNQPQHF. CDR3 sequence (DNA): TGTGCCAGCAGCCAGGGACAGGGGAATCAGCCCCAGCATTTT. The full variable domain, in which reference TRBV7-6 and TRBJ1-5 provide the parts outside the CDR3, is GAGVSQSPRYKVTKRGQDVALRCDPISGHVSLYWYRQALGQGPEFLTYFNYEAQQDKSGLPNDRFSAERPEGSISTLTIQRTEQRDSAMYRCASSQGQGNQPQHFGDGTRLSIL.

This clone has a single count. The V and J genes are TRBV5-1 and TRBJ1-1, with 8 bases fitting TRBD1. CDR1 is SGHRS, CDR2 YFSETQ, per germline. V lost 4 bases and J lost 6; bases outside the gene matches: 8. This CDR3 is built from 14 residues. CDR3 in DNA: TGCGCCAGCAGCGTCGGACAGGGAAGGGCTGAAGCTTTCTTT. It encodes CASSVGQGRAEAFF.

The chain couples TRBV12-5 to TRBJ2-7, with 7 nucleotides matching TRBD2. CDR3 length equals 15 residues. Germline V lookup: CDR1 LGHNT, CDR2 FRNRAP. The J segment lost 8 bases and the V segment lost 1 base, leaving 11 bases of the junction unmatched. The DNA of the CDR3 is TGTGCTAGTGGTTTGGCAGGGCGGGGGAAAGGAAAGCAGTACTTC. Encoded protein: CASGLAGRGKGKQYF.

The CDR3 region has the DNA TGTGCCAGCAGCCTCAACGGTGAGCAGTTCTTC. Its protein is CASSLNGEQFF. This rearrangement joins TRBV12-1 to TRBJ2-1; the D call of TRBD2 is as the table states it, not checked on the DNA. TRBV12-1 is tagged as a pseudogene. The CDR3 has 11 residues.

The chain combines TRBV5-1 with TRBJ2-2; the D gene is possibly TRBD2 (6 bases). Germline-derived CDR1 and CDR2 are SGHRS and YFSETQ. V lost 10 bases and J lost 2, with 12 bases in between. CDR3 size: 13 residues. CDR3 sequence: CASGDQNTGELFF. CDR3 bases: TGCGCCTCGGGGGACCAAAACACCGGGGAGCTGTTTTTT.

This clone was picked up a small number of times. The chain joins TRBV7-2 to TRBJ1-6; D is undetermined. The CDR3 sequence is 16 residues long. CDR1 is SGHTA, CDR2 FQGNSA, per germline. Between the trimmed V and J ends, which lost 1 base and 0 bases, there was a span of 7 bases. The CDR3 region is CASSLGDSSYNSPLHF. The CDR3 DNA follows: TGTGCCAGCAGCTTAGGTGACTCCTCCTATAATTCACCCCTCCACTTT.

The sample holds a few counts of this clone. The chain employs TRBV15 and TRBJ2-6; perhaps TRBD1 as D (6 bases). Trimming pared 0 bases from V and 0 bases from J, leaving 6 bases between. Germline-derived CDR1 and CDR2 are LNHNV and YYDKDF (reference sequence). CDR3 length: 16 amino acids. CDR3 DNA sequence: TGTGCCACCAGCAGAGAACAGGGCTCTGGGGCCAACGTCCTGACTTTC. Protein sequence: CATSREQGSGANVLTF.

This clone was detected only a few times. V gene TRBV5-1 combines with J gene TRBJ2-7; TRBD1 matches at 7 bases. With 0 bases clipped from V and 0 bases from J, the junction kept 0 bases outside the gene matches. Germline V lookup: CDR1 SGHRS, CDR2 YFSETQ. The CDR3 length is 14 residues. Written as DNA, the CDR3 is TGCGCCAGCAGCTTGGGGGACAGCTCCTACGAGCAGTACTTC. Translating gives CASSLGDSSYEQYF.

The CDR3 spells CASSPPDWGETQYF. The CDR3 region has the DNA TGTGCCAGCAGCCCCCCGGACTGGGGTGAGACCCAGTACTTC. The chain recombines TRBV7-6 with TRBJ2-5; possibly TRBD2 for D (5 bases). This CDR3 spans 14 amino acids. In germline, CDR1 is SGHVS, CDR2 FNYEAQ. V shed 5 bases and J shed 5 bases, with 15 bases lying between them.

CDR3 nucleotide sequence: TGCGCCAGCACAGGGGTAGCTACGAACACCGGGGAGCTGTTTTTT. It yields the protein CASTGVATNTGELFF. The V gene is TRBV10-2, the J gene TRBJ2-2; D may be TRBD1 (6 bases). The CDR3 covers 15 residues. V was pared by 7 bases and J by 0 bases, with 12 bases between. Germline CDR1 WSHSY, CDR2 SAAADI.

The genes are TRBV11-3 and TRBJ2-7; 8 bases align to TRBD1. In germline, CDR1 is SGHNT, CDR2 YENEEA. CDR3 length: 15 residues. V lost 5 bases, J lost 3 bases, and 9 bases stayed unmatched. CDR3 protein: CASSVRQGSDYEQYF. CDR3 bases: TGTGCCAGCAGCGTAAGACAGGGGTCGGACTACGAGCAGTACTTC.

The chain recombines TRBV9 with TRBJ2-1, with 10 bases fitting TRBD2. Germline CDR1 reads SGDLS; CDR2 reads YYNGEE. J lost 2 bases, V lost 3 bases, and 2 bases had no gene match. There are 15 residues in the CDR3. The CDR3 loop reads CASSASGGAYNEQFF. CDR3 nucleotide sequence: TGTGCCAGCAGCGCCAGCGGGGGGGCCTACAATGAGCAGTTCTTC.